A single sample gave rise to the 2 T cell receptor beta chains below, sequenced in a study of blood T cell repertoires in COVID-19. Repertoires were generated with immunoSEQ multiplex PCR, while TCRdb's copy carries only in-frame clones and drops some. The repertoire consists of 250,000 or so clones, with approximately 86% occurring once and the leading ten covering roughly 8.5%. Sample: peripheral blood. The receptors originated from a man in his forties with active or convalescent COVID-19.

J is TRBJ1-1 and V is TRBV10-3, with TRBD1 identical over 8 bases. Germline CDR1 ENHRY, CDR2 SYGVKD. The J segment lost 1 base and the V segment lost 2 bases, leaving 9 bases of the junction unmatched. The CDR3 is 17 residues long. The CDR3 coding sequence is TGTGCCATCAGTGAGCCCCCGACAGGGGCGGGGAACACTGAAGCTTTCTTT. It codes for CAISEPPTGAGNTEAFF.

The chain recombines TRBV5-1 with TRBJ2-1; the D gene is possibly TRBD2 (6 bases). Deletions cut 5 bases from V and 7 bases from J, with 16 bases between. Germline CDR1 reads SGHRS; CDR2 reads YFSETQ. The CDR3 is 14 residues long. CDR3 region: CASSKAEGYNEQFF. CDR3 nucleotide sequence: TGCGCCAGCAGTAAAGCGGAGGGGTATAATGAGCAGTTCTTC.